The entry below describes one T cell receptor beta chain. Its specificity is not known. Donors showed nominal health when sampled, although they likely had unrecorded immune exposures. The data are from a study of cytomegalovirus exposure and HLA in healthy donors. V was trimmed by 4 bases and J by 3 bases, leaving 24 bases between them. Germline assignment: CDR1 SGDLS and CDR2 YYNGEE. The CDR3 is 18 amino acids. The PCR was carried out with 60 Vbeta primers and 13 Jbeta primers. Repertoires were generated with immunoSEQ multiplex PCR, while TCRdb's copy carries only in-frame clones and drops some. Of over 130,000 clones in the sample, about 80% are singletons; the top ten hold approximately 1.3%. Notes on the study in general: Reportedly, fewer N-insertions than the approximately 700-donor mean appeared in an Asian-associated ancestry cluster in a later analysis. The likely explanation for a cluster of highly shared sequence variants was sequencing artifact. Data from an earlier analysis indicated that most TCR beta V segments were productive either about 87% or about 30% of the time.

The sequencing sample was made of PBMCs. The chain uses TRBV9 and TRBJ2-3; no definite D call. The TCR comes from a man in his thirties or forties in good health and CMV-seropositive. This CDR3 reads CASSHSIQLSSLTDTQYF. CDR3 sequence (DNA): TGTGCCAGCAGCCACTCAATCCAACTATCCTCCTTGACAGATACGCAGTATTTT. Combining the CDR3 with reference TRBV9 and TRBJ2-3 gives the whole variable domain DSGVTQTPKHLITATGQRVTLRCSPRSGDLSVYWYQQSLDQGLQFLIQYYNGEERAKGNILERFSAQQFPDLHSELNLSSLELGDSALYFCASSHSIQLSSLTDTQYFGPGTRLTVL.